The clone carrying this T cell receptor (beta chain) has just a few counts. The antigen remains undetermined. The sample belongs to a study of T-cell memory formation after mild COVID-19. TCRdb called the 5' RACE reads again in MiXCR, with one record for every CDR3 protein. The data contain approximately 410,000 distinct CDR3 sequences, about 22% of them singletons. This CDR3 region has 14 residues. Germline V lookup: CDR1 ENHRY, CDR2 SYGVKD. V was pared by 7 bases and J by 1 base, with 13 bases between. Regarding the study as a whole: Researchers report contracting CD4+ clones mostly in CM and EM, with CD8+ clones in EMRA.

The V gene is TRBV10-3, the J gene TRBJ1-1; possible D gene TRBD1, 6 bases. What was sequenced was PBMCs or a T cell subset sorted from them (not recorded which). The source is an adult woman who had mild COVID-19 (a few samples of this study predate the infection). Cell type and time point are not known. CDR3 sequence: CAITGGARNTEAFF. CDR3 DNA sequence: TGTGCCATCACGGGGGGCGCAAGGAACACTGAAGCTTTCTTT.